Following are 20 T cell receptor beta chains from one sample sequenced in a study of response to subunit inactivated influenza vaccine. TCRdb called the RT-PCR reads again in MiXCR, with one record for every CDR3 protein. The table records under 200,000 distinct CDR3 sequences, about an eighth of them present only once. These data also formed part of another study, on T cells expressing NK-cell markers. This second study notes: What made the TCR beta cDNA was 5'RACE template switching with UMIs.

The material sequenced was CD8+ T cells sorted from PBMCs, taken 11 to 12 days after vaccination. These receptors came from a man aged 45 to 65 who received an inactivated influenza vaccine.

For the CDR3, the DNA is TGTGCCAGCAGCCCGACAGCGGGGGCCATCTACAATGAGCAGTTCTTC. It yields the protein CASSPTAGAIYNEQFF. The J gene is TRBJ2-1, the V gene TRBV11-2; 8 bases are a match to TRBD2. This CDR3 region has 16 residues. Trimming at V came to 5 bases and at J to 3 bases, leaving 9 bases not matched to a gene. Germline V gives CDR1 SGHAT, CDR2 FQNNGV.

The chain joins TRBV7-9 to TRBJ2-1, with 11 bases aligning to TRBD2. The CDR3 consists of 16 residues. In germline, CDR1 is SEHNR, CDR2 FQNEAQ (reference sequence). The V and J ends lost 5 bases and 7 bases, in that order; junction bases with no gene match: 10. CDR3: CASSLIAGGLRNEQFF. CDR3 DNA sequence: TGTGCCAGCAGCCTTATAGCGGGAGGGCTGAGGAATGAGCAGTTCTTC.

The CDR3 sequence: CASRSLAAAYNEQFF. CDR3 nucleotides: TGTGCCAGCAGAAGCCTAGCGGCCGCCTACAATGAGCAGTTCTTC. This chain joins TRBV28 and TRBJ2-1; TRBD2 agrees at 7 bases. Germline lookup yields CDR1 MDHEN and CDR2 SYDVKM. This CDR3 has 15 residues. With V trimmed by 6 bases and J by 2 bases, 7 bases remained unmatched.

In its sample, this clonotype was seen a few times. The chain uses TRBV5-5 and TRBJ2-7, with a weak D call TRBD1 (5 bases). The CDR3 is made up of 14 amino acids. Per germline, CDR1 SGHKS and CDR2 YYEKEE (reference sequence). Deletions cut 0 bases from V and 4 bases from J, with 11 bases between. CDR3 nucleotide sequence: TGTGCCAGCAGCTTGGCGAGACAGCAGTACGAGCAGTACTTC. It is translated as CASSLARQQYEQYF. The whole variable domain, filled in from reference TRBV5-5 and TRBJ2-7, reads DAGVTQSPTHLIKTRGQQVTLRCSPISGHKSVSWYQQVLGQGPQFIFQYYEKEERGRGNFPDRFSARQFPNYSSELNVNALLLGDSALYLCASSLARQQYEQYFGPGTRLTVT.

This chain connects TRBV2 to TRBJ2-3; 8 bases are shared with TRBD2. The CDR3 contains 20 residues. CDR1 and CDR2 (germline): SNHLY, FYNNEI. With V trimmed by 7 bases and J by 0 bases, 21 bases remained unmatched. For the CDR3, the DNA is TGTGCCAGCAAATTGGCGGTCGGCGGGGGGCCTCCCTCTAGCACAGATACGCAGTATTTT. Translated, it gives CASKLAVGGGPPSSTDTQYF.

The genes are TRBV7-9 and TRBJ2-1, with 9 bases identical to TRBD2. CDR3 length: 14 amino acids. The junction had 6 bases not matched to a gene; V was cut back by 5 bases and J by 7 bases. Looked up from germline, CDR1 is SEHNR and CDR2 is FQNEAQ (reference sequence). The CDR3 protein is CASSLLLAGNEQFF. The CDR3 DNA follows: TGTGCCAGCAGCCTCCTTCTAGCGGGGAATGAGCAGTTCTTC.

The genes are TRBV3-1 and TRBJ1-2; TRBD1 matches 7 bases. Germline-derived CDR1 and CDR2 are LGHDT and YNNKEL (reference sequence). V lost 0 bases and J lost 3; bases outside the gene matches: 10. The CDR3 covers 17 residues. CDR3 DNA sequence: TGTGCCAGCAGCCAAGATAACCCCAGGGGGTTCCACTATGGCTACACCTTC. Amino acid sequence: CASSQDNPRGFHYGYTF.

The V call is TRBV29-1, the J call TRBJ2-7, with TRBD2 matching over 8 bases. The CDR3 spans 12 residues. CDR1 and CDR2 from the germline V gene are SQVTM and ANQGSEA. The junction had 1 base not matched to a gene; V was cut back by 5 bases and J by 1 base. CDR3 sequence (DNA): TGCAGCGTTTCTAGCGGGTCCTACGAGCAGTACTTC. Translation: CSVSSGSYEQYF.

This clonotype appeared a few times. The chain recombines TRBV6-2 or TRBV6-3 with TRBJ2-6; no clear D gene. The CDR3 consists of 14 residues. V gave up 2 bases and J gave up 1 base, with 3 bases separating them. Germline lookup yields CDR1 MNHEY and CDR2 SVGEGT. CDR3 in amino acids: CASSYLSGANVLTF. Here the CDR3 DNA reads TGTGCCAGCAGTTACCTATCTGGGGCCAACGTCCTGACTTTC.

This clonotype was seen many times. CDR3 in amino acids: CSVEGGSAYEQYF. Here the CDR3 DNA reads TGCAGCGTTGAAGGAGGCAGCGCCTACGAGCAGTACTTC. The chain employs TRBV29-1 and TRBJ2-7; D call uncertain. V was trimmed by 1 base and J by 2 bases, leaving 9 bases between them. This CDR3 has 13 residues. The V gene's germline CDR1 is SQVTM and CDR2 ANQGSEA.

The sample holds a few counts of this clonotype. The chain employs TRBV2 and TRBJ2-3; possibly TRBD1 or TRBD2 for D (5 bases each). Germline CDR1 reads SNHLY; CDR2 reads FYNNEI. Trimming took 6 bases from V and 0 from J, leaving 25 bases between them. There are 19 residues in the CDR3. The CDR3 DNA reads TGTGCCAGCAGGTTGGGGTGGGCCCTCGGGGCAGAGAGCACAGATACGCAGTATTTT. The encoded protein is CASRLGWALGAESTDTQYF.

V gene TRBV4-1 combines with J gene TRBJ2-7; 11 bases map to TRBD2. V lost 3 bases and J lost 0; bases outside the gene matches: 4. CDR1 and CDR2 from the germline V gene are MGHRA and YSYEKL. The CDR3 covers 16 residues. The CDR3 coding sequence is TGCGCCAGCAGCCATCTAGCGGGGGGCCTCTCCTACGAGCAGTACTTC. It translates to CASSHLAGGLSYEQYF.

The chain is built from TRBV28 and TRBJ2-7; the match to TRBD2 covers 7 bases. V lost 3 bases and J lost 4; bases outside the gene matches: 9. Germline V lookup: CDR1 MDHEN, CDR2 SYDVKM. The CDR3 runs 15 residues. CDR3 region: CASSFIQRDRYEQYF. DNA of the CDR3: TGTGCCAGCAGTTTCATCCAGCGGGATAGATACGAGCAGTACTTC.

The chain is built from TRBV18 and TRBJ2-1, with 11 bases that match TRBD2. This CDR3 spans 18 amino acids. Unmatched junction bases numbered 8, after V lost 2 bases and J lost 2 bases. Germline assignment: CDR1 KGHSH and CDR2 LQKENI. CDR3 in DNA: TGTGCCAGCTCACCAAGTTGGCTAGCGGGGGGTACCTACAATGAGCAGTTCTTC. Translated: CASSPSWLAGGTYNEQFF.

Concerning this clonotype: An end of the junction differs from the germline gene, which may be a read error. This chain uses TRBV20-1 with TRBJ2-4, with 7 bases identical to TRBD2. Germline values: CDR1 DFQATT, CDR2 SNEGSKA (reference sequence). The CDR3 consists of 17 residues. The CDR3 sequence is CCASDVSSGKAKNIQYF. The CDR3 nucleotides read TGCTGTGCTAGCGACGTCTCTAGCGGCAAAGCCAAAAACATTCAGTACTTC.

The table lists this clonotype with many counts. This sequence joins TRBV4-1 and TRBJ2-7; perhaps TRBD1 as D (6 bases). Germline CDR1 MGHRA, CDR2 YSYEKL. V was pared by 0 bases and J by 3 bases, with 12 bases between. This CDR3 comprises 15 residues. The CDR3 loop is CASSQDQGRGYEQYF. The CDR3 DNA reads as TGCGCCAGCAGCCAAGATCAGGGGCGCGGCTACGAGCAGTACTTC.

CDR3 DNA: TGCGCCAGCAGCTCATGGACAGGGAGCATGAACACTGAAGCTTTCTTT. Its protein product is CASSSWTGSMNTEAFF. V and J are TRBV5-1 and TRBJ1-1; 8 positions match TRBD1. J gave up 0 bases and V 3 bases, and 7 bases lay outside the gene matches. This CDR3 contains 16 residues. CDR1 and CDR2 from the germline V gene are SGHRS and YFSETQ. The full variable domain, completed using reference TRBV5-1 and TRBJ1-1, is KAGVTQTPRYLIKTRGQQVTLSCSPISGHRSVSWYQQTPGQGLQFLFEYFSETQRNKGNFPGRFSGRQFSNSRSEMNVSTLELGDSALYLCASSSWTGSMNTEAFFGQGTRLTVV.

V and J are TRBV4-3 and TRBJ2-7; D gene uncertain. The CDR3 has 14 residues. Trimming left V 0 bases short and J 6 bases short, with 12 bases between. The V gene's germline CDR1 is LGHNA and CDR2 YSLEER. The CDR3 reads CASSQDALIGEQYF. CDR3 sequence (DNA): TGCGCCAGCAGCCAAGATGCTTTAATAGGCGAGCAGTACTTC.

On this clonotype: Germline is not matched at one junction end, which may reflect a read error. This chain uses TRBV7-9 with TRBJ2-5; tentatively, D is TRBD1 (6 bases). The germline V gene encodes CDR1 SEHNR and CDR2 FQNEAQ (reference sequence). CDR3 length equals 13 residues. In DNA form, the CDR3 reads TGTGCCAGCACGCAGGGGACCCAAGAGACCGAGTACTTC. Translation gives CASTQGTQETEYF.

This clonotype was found a few times. The genes are TRBV9 and TRBJ1-4; possible D gene TRBD1, 5 bases. The CDR3 runs 15 residues. Trimming cost V 3 bases and J 0 bases, with 9 bases left between them. Germline assignment: CDR1 SGDLS and CDR2 YYNGEE. Here the CDR3 DNA reads TGTGCCAGCAGCGCCTCAGGGTCAACTAATGAAAAACTGTTTTTT. Residues: CASSASGSTNEKLFF. The whole variable domain, remainder taken from reference TRBV9 and TRBJ1-4, is DSGVTQTPKHLITATGQRVTLRCSPRSGDLSVYWYQQSLDQGLQFLIQYYNGEERAKGNILERFSAQQFPDLHSELNLSSLELGDSALYFCASSASGSTNEKLFFGSGTQLSVL.